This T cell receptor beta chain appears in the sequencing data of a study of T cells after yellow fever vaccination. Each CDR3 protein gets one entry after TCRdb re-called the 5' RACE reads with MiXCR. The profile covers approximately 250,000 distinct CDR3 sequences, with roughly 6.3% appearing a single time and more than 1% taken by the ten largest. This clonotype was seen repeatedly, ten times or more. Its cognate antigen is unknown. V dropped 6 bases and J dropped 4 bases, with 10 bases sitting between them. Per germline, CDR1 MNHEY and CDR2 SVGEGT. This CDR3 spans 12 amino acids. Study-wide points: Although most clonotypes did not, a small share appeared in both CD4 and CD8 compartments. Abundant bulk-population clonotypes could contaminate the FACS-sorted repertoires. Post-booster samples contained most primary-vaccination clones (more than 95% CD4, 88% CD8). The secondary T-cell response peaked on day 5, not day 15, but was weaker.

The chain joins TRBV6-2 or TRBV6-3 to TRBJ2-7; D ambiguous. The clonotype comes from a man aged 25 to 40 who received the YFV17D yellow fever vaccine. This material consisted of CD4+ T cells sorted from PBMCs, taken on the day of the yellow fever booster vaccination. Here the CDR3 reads CASSRLGYEQYF. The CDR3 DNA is TGTGCCAGCAGCCGACTGGGATACGAGCAGTACTTC.